This T cell receptor (beta chain) was sequenced in a study of PD-1 blockade in classical Hodgkin lymphoma. The CDR3 consists of 11 residues. The V end was cut by 10 bases, the J end by 6 bases, with 13 bases between. Per the germline V gene, CDR1 is MGHDK and CDR2 is SYGVNS. Each patient experienced a relapse that followed autologous stem cell transplantation, and brentuximab vedotin exposure varied. Points from the study as a whole: Relapsed/refractory patients reportedly had the lowest baseline TCR diversity, below newly diagnosed patients, who were below healthy donors. When nivolumab was started under 1 year after ASCT, patients were excluded. Newly diagnosed patients had diversity similar to the baseline diversity of complete responders.

The table came from immunoSEQ multiplex PCR; TCRdb's copy has only in-frame clones and leaves some out. The sample includes some 84,000 clones, approximately 91% of them seen just once. To note about this clone: The antigen remains undetermined.

The sequences come from peripheral blood mononuclear cells (PBMCs), collected before the second cycle of nivolumab. The sequence was obtained from a human donor with classical Hodgkin lymphoma. This chain connects TRBV25-1 to TRBJ2-7; D perhaps matches TRBD2 (5 bases). The CDR3 DNA is TGTGCCACCCCGGGAAGGGCCGAGCAGTACTTC. Translating gives CATPGRAEQYF.